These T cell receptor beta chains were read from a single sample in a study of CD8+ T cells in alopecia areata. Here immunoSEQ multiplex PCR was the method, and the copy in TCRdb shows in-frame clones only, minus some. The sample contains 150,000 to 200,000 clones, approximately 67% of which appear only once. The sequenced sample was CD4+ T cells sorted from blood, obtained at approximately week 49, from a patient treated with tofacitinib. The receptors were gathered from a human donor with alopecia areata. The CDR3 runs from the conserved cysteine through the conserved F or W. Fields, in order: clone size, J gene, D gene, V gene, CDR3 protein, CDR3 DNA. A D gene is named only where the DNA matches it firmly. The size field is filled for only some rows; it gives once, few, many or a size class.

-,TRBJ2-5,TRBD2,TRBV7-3,CASSGTGLAPQETQYF,TGTGCCAGCAGCGGGACGGGACTAGCGCCTCAAGAGACCCAGTACTTC
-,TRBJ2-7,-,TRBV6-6,CASSYSTGFYEQYF,TGTGCCAGCAGTTACTCGACGGGGTTCTACGAGCAGTACTTC
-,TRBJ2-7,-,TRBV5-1,CASSLEGLAYEQYF,TGCGCCAGCAGCTTGGAGGGTCTCGCCTACGAGCAGTACTTC
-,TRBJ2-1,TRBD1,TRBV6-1,CAISALTGTGIDNEQFF,TGTGCCATCAGTGCCCTAACCGGGACAGGGATCGACAATGAGCAGTTCTTC
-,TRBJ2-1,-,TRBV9,CASSVTQDAYNEQFF,TGTGCCAGCAGCGTAACACAGGATGCCTACAATGAGCAGTTCTTC
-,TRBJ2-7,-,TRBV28,CASTGGTVDEQYF,TGTGCCAGCACCGGCGGTACAGTGGACGAGCAGTACTTC
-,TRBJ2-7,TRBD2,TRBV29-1,CSVESVSGSPNEQYF,TGCAGCGTTGAATCGGTTAGCGGGTCCCCGAACGAGCAGTACTTC
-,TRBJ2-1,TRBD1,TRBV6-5,CASSYPGTGGNEQFF,TGTGCCAGCAGTTACCCCGGGACAGGGGGGAATGAGCAGTTCTTC
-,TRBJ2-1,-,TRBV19,CASSIDLMSNEQFF,TGTGCCAGTAGTATCGATTTGATGAGCAATGAGCAGTTCTTC
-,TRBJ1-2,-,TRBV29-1,CSVEEVFGGYTF,TGCAGCGTTGAAGAGGTATTCGGTGGCTACACCTTC
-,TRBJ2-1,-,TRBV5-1,CASSLSGANIQFF,TGCGCCAGCAGCTTGTCCGGGGCCAACATACAGTTCTTC
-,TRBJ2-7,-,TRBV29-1,CSVVIVEQYF,TGCAGCGTTGTAATCGTGGAGCAGTACTTC
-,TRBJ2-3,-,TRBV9,CASSVGHLTDTQYF,TGTGCCAGCAGCGTAGGTCACCTCACAGATACGCAGTATTTT
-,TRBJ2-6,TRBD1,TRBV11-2,CASSITGGVNVLTF,TGTGCCAGCAGCATAACAGGGGGAGTCAACGTCCTGACTTTC
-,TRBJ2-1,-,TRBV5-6,CASSSTTDEQFF,TGTGCCAGCAGCTCGACGACGGATGAGCAGTTCTTC
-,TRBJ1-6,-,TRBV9,CASSVARDPNNSPLHF,TGTGCCAGCAGCGTAGCCAGGGACCCGAATAATTCACCCCTCCACTTT
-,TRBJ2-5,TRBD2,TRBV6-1,CASSAPAGPETQYF,TGTGCCAGCAGTGCCCCAGCGGGGCCGGAGACCCAGTACTTC
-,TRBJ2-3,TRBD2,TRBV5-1,CASRTSGDTDTQYF,TGCGCCAGCAGGACTAGCGGAGACACAGATACGCAGTATTTT
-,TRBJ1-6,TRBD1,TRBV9,CASSTDRGQDSPLHF,TGTGCCAGCAGCACGGACAGGGGGCAGGATTCACCCCTCCACTTT
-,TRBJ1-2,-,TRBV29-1,CSVQRGPRGYTF,TGCAGCGTTCAAAGGGGCCCCCGTGGCTACACCTTC
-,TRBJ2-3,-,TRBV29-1,CSVEAPIRTQYF,TGCAGCGTTGAAGCCCCTATCCGTACGCAGTATTTT
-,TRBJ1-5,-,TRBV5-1,CASSLETGHQPQHF,TGCGCCAGCAGCTTGGAGACCGGGCATCAGCCCCAGCATTTT
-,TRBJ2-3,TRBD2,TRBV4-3,CASSVSGGAEDTQYF,TGCGCCAGCAGCGTTAGCGGGGGGGCTGAAGATACGCAGTATTTT
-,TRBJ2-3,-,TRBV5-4,CASTELGTDTQYF,TGTGCCAGCACCGAACTGGGCACAGATACGCAGTATTTT
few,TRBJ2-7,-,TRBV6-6,CASSSPTTGVSYEQYF,TGTGCCAGCAGTTCCCCCACAACGGGTGTTTCCTACGAGCAGTACTTC
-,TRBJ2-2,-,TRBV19,CASSDYDTGELFF,TGTGCCAGTAGTGATTATGACACCGGGGAGCTGTTTTTT
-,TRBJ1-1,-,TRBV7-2,CASSLAGGRGTEAFF,TGTGCCAGCAGCTTAGCGGGCGGGAGAGGGACTGAAGCTTTCTTT